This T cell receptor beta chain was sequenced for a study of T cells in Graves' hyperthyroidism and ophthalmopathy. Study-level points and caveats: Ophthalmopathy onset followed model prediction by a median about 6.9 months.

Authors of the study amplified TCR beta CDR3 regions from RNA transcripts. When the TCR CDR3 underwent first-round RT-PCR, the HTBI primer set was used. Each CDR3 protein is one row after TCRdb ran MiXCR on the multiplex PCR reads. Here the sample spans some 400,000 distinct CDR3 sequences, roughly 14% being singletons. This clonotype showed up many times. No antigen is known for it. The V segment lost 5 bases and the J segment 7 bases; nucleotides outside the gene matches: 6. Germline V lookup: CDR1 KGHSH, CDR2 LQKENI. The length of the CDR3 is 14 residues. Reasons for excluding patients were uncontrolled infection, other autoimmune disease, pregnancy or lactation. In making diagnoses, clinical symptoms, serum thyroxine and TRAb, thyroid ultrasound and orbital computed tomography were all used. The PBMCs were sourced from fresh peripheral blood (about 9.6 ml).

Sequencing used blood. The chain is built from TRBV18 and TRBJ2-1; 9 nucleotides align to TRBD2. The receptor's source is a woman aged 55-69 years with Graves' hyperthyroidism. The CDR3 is CASSGLAGSNEQFF. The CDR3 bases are TGTGCCAGCTCAGGCCTAGCGGGAAGTAATGAGCAGTTCTTC.